This T cell receptor beta chain is from a study of post-analysis software for immune sequencing data. Whole-study context: Multiple sclerosis in the patients followed relapsing-remitting, secondary progressive and progressive-relapsing courses. General study results and limits: Compared with controls, patients had more of 4 to 6 TRBV segments, including TRBV5-6, TRBV5-1 and TRBV20-1.

This clonotype was picked up many times. The antigen is undetermined. Included in the TCR beta cDNA libraries were unique molecular identifiers. One entry per CDR3 protein, called by TCRdb with MiXCR from the PCR reads. The sample shows over 250,000 distinct CDR3 sequences, 35% to 40% of them seen only once. CDR3 length equals 17 residues. Germline CDR1 reads SGHVS; CDR2 reads FQNEAQ. Unmatched junction bases numbered 5, after V lost 1 base and J lost 2 bases. J is TRBJ1-2 and V is TRBV7-8, with 12 bases matching TRBD1. Sequences were obtained from blood. The sequence was collected from a girl aged 5-17 years with multiple sclerosis. CDR3 protein: CASSLVGQGAWNYGYTF. DNA of the CDR3: TGTGCCAGCAGCTTAGTGGGACAGGGGGCTTGGAACTATGGCTACACCTTC.